The sample holds one count of the clone carrying this T cell receptor beta chain. Antigen: not known. RNA transcripts provided the source from which TCR beta CDR3 regions were amplified. The study used the HTBI primer set for a first-round RT-PCR of the TCR CDR3. MiXCR, run by TCRdb on the multiplex PCR reads, gives a single entry per CDR3 protein. Of around 350,000 distinct CDR3 sequences detected, 15% to 20% appear once; the ten largest clones hold about 4%. The source of the sample is a study of T cells in Graves' hyperthyroidism and ophthalmopathy. Study results and limitations: Researchers found most expanded thyroid clonotypes above 0.001 in blood as well.

Those patients with uncontrolled infection, other autoimmune disease, pregnancy or lactation were excluded. This CDR3 comprises 20 residues. Trimming at V came to 2 bases and at J to 4 bases, leaving 21 bases not matched to a gene. Germline CDR1 reads MNHEY; CDR2 reads SVGEGT. This sequence was found in a woman aged 18-29 years with Graves' hyperthyroidism. Sequencing used blood. The chain is built from TRBV6-2 or TRBV6-3 and TRBJ1-2, with 8 bases aligning to TRBD1. CDR3 in DNA: TGTGCCAGCAGTTACCCCCGGGACAGGAGAACCTCTTATGACACCTATGGCTACACCTTC. Amino acid sequence: CASSYPRDRRTSYDTYGYTF.